The 26 T cell receptor beta chains reported below all come from one sample, sequenced in a study of cytomegalovirus exposure and HLA in healthy donors. The PCR made use of 60 Vbeta and 13 Jbeta primers. Some clones are missing from TCRdb's copy, which holds only in-frame ones; the method was immunoSEQ multiplex PCR. The data show around 190,000 clones, with around 80% seen just once and around 6% held by the top ten. The sample taken for sequencing was PBMCs. These receptors all stem from a man in his forties or fifties in good health and CMV-seronegative.

The rearrangement joins TRBV7-2 to TRBJ2-7; a weak D match, TRBD1 (5 bases). The CDR3 has 15 amino acids. Germline V gene lookup returns CDR1 SGHTA and CDR2 FQGNSA. V lost 0 bases to trimming and J lost 3 bases, with 12 bases between them. This CDR3 reads CASSLARTPSYEQYF. CDR3 nucleotide sequence: TGTGCCAGCAGCTTAGCCAGGACACCGAGCTACGAGCAGTACTTC.

The chain is built from TRBV5-1 and TRBJ1-2, with 8 bases that match TRBD1. CDR1 SGHRS and CDR2 YFSETQ come from the germline V gene. The length of the CDR3 is 14 residues. The V segment lost 1 base and the J segment 8 bases; nucleotides outside the gene matches: 7. The CDR3 DNA reads TGCGCCAGCAGCTTGACGTTGGACAGGGCGGGCTACACCTTC. Protein: CASSLTLDRAGYTF.

The V and J genes are TRBV5-4 and TRBJ2-5, with 10 bases that match TRBD1. The junction had 6 bases not matched to a gene; V was cut back by 4 bases and J by 6 bases. CDR3 size: 14 residues. Looked up from germline, CDR1 is SGHNT and CDR2 is YYREEE (reference sequence). The CDR3 sequence is CASSPGQGDKTQYF. CDR3 nucleotide sequence: TGTGCCAGCAGCCCAGGACAGGGGGACAAGACCCAGTACTTC. Combining the CDR3 with reference TRBV5-4 and TRBJ2-5 gives the whole variable domain ETGVTQSPTHLIKTRGQQVTLRCSSQSGHNTVSWYQQALGQGPQFIFQYYREEENGRGNFPPRFSGLQFPNYSSELNVNALELDDSALYLCASSPGQGDKTQYFGPGTRLLVL.

This chain uses TRBV7-9 with TRBJ2-7, with D tentatively TRBD1 (7 bases). Germline V CDR1 and CDR2: SEHNR, FQNEAQ (reference sequence). The CDR3 has 13 amino acids. Between the trimmed V and J ends, which lost 8 bases and 6 bases, there was a span of 17 bases. CDR3 amino acids: CASGWGDRSEQYF. CDR3 bases: TGTGCCAGCGGCTGGGGGGACAGAAGCGAGCAGTACTTC.

This chain connects TRBV7-2 to TRBJ2-1; D is undetermined. Germline CDR1 and CDR2: SGHTA and FQGNSA. The CDR3 is 13 residues long. V dropped 2 bases and J dropped 9 bases, with 11 bases sitting between them. The CDR3, as DNA: TGTGCCAGCAGCTTATCAGTGGGCTCTGAGCAGTTCTTC. It encodes CASSLSVGSEQFF.

The genes are TRBV7-2 and TRBJ2-3; 10 positions agree with TRBD2. Losses at the gene ends were 4 bases for V and 2 bases for J; bases not matched to a gene: 12. CDR3 size: 18 residues. In germline, CDR1 is SGHTA, CDR2 FQGNSA. CDR3 amino acids: CASSSSLTSGAFTDTQYF. CDR3 coding DNA: TGTGCCAGCAGCTCCTCCCTAACTAGCGGGGCTTTCACAGATACGCAGTATTTT.

This rearrangement joins TRBV7-2 to TRBJ2-2, with 9 bases aligning to TRBD1. The V gene end was trimmed by 5 bases and the J gene end by 15 bases; junction bases not matched to a gene: 13. Germline V lookup: CDR1 SGHTA, CDR2 FQGNSA. The length of the CDR3 is 14 residues. CDR3 sequence (DNA): TGTGCCAGCAGCGATCGGACAGGGGCTCTGGTGGTGTTTTTT. It codes for CASSDRTGALVVFF. Supplemented by reference TRBV7-2 and TRBJ2-2, the full variable domain reads GAGVSQSPSNKVTEKGKDVELRCDPISGHTALYWYRQSLGQGLEFLIYFQGNSAPDKSGLPSDRFSAERTGGSVSTLTIQRTQQEDSAVYLCASSDRTGALVVFFGEGSRLTVL.

This chain connects TRBV7-9 to TRBJ2-3; 7 bases are shared with TRBD2. J gave up 1 base and V 3 bases, and 1 base lay outside the gene matches. Germline V gives CDR1 SEHNR, CDR2 FQNEAQ (reference sequence). The CDR3 consists of 14 residues. In nucleotides, the CDR3 is TGTGCCAGCAGCTTGGCGGGGGGCACAGATACGCAGTATTTT. This translates into CASSLAGGTDTQYF.

The chain joins TRBV4-3 to TRBJ2-5, with 7 bases aligning to TRBD2. The V gene's germline CDR1 is LGHNA and CDR2 YSLEER. The V and J ends lost 0 bases and 3 bases, in that order; junction bases with no gene match: 1. This CDR3 has 14 residues. The CDR3 sequence is CASSQDGREETQYF. The CDR3 region has the DNA TGCGCCAGCAGCCAAGATGGGAGGGAAGAGACCCAGTACTTC.

This sequence joins TRBV15 and TRBJ2-2; D gene unclear. This CDR3 has 14 residues. Germline values: CDR1 LNHNV, CDR2 YYDKDF (reference sequence). The V end lost 4 bases, the J end lost 0 bases, and 6 bases lay between the germline ends. The CDR3 sequence: CATSKQPNTGELFF. As DNA, the CDR3 is TGTGCCACCAGCAAACAGCCGAACACCGGGGAGCTGTTTTTT.

The gene calls are TRBV5-6 and TRBJ2-5; TRBD1 agrees at 11 bases. There are 16 residues in the CDR3. The germline CDR1 and CDR2 sequences are SGHDT and YYEEEE. V was clipped by 1 base and J by 3 bases; unmatched bases: 5. Here the CDR3 DNA reads TGTGCCAGCAGCTTGCCCCGGGACAGGGGGAAAGAGACCCAGTACTTC. Amino acids: CASSLPRDRGKETQYF.

CDR3 amino acids: CASSERGSETQYF. The CDR3 DNA reads as TGTGCCAGCAGTGAAAGGGGCTCGGAGACCCAGTACTTC. V is TRBV2 and J is TRBJ2-5; a possible D gene is TRBD1 (5 bases). The CDR3 extends over 13 amino acids. CDR1 and CDR2 (germline): SNHLY, FYNNEI. V lost 2 bases to trimming and J lost 5 bases, with 9 bases between them.

The rearrangement uses TRBV11-2 and TRBJ2-5, with no clear D. Germline CDR1 SGHAT, CDR2 FQNNGV. The CDR3 totals 13 residues. V was shortened by 0 bases and J by 12 bases, with 14 bases between the two germline ends. The CDR3 is CASSLDRNRREYF. DNA of the CDR3: TGTGCCAGCAGCTTAGATCGTAATAGACGGGAGTACTTC.

CDR3: CASSFRGQPQHF. The CDR3 DNA sequence: TGTGCCAGCAGTTTTAGAGGTCAGCCCCAGCATTTT. The chain has TRBV27 and TRBJ1-5; D is ambiguous. Between the trimmed V and J ends, which lost 3 bases and 6 bases, there was a span of 6 bases. The germline V gene has CDR1 MNHEY and CDR2 SMNVEV (reference sequence). This CDR3 has 12 amino acids.

V gene TRBV6-1 combines with J gene TRBJ2-7, with D possibly being TRBD2 (6 bases). Trimming cost V 7 bases and J 3 bases, with 16 bases left between them. This CDR3 contains 14 residues. The germline V gene encodes CDR1 MNHNS and CDR2 SASEGT. The CDR3 loop is CASNEGRFFYEQYF. CDR3 in DNA: TGTGCCAGCAACGAAGGGAGGTTTTTCTACGAGCAGTACTTC.

The chain combines TRBV18 with TRBJ1-6; 7 bases fit TRBD1. The CDR3 has 16 residues. The V and J ends lost 3 bases and 4 bases, in that order; junction bases with no gene match: 6. Looked up from germline, CDR1 is KGHSH and CDR2 is LQKENI. Here the CDR3 DNA reads TGTGCCAGCTCACCTTCGACGACAGGGTATAATTCACCCCTCCACTTT. Translating gives CASSPSTTGYNSPLHF.

This clone was detected a few times. V is TRBV7-2 and J is TRBJ1-6, with D tentatively TRBD1 (5 bases). CDR3 length: 17 amino acids. The V gene lost 1 base and the J gene lost 4 bases, with 14 bases spanning the gap. Looked up from germline, CDR1 is SGHTA and CDR2 is FQGNSA. CDR3 sequence reads: CASSLVVGLRYNSPLHF. For the CDR3, the DNA is TGTGCCAGCAGCTTAGTGGTGGGACTTAGGTATAATTCACCCCTCCACTTT.

The V and J genes are TRBV19 and TRBJ2-7, with 7 nucleotides matching TRBD1. The CDR3 length is 12 residues. Germline V gene sequence: CDR1 LNHDA, CDR2 SQIVND (reference sequence). V was pared by 6 bases and J by 7 bases, with 6 bases of the junction left unmatched. This CDR3 reads CASSHRGQEQYF. In DNA, the CDR3 is TGTGCCAGTAGCCACAGGGGCCAGGAGCAGTACTTC.

The chain is built from TRBV7-2 and TRBJ1-5, with 9 bases fitting TRBD1. The CDR3 covers 13 residues. In germline, CDR1 is SGHTA, CDR2 FQGNSA. J gave up 4 bases and V 5 bases, and 0 bases lay outside the gene matches. For the CDR3, the DNA is TGTGCCAGCAGCGGGACAGGGAATCAGCCCCAGCATTTT. This translates into CASSGTGNQPQHF.

This chain uses TRBV5-4 with TRBJ1-2; tentative D call: TRBD1 (6 bases). Germline V lookup: CDR1 SGHNT, CDR2 YYREEE (reference sequence). CDR3 length equals 13 residues. The ends were cut back, 5 bases at V and 6 bases at J, with 14 bases in the middle. The CDR3, as DNA: TGTGCCAGCAGGGGTACAGGGCGCCATGGCTACACCTTC. It encodes CASRGTGRHGYTF.

This sequence joins TRBV19 and TRBJ1-2; weak D call: TRBD1 (5 bases). The CDR3 runs to 14 residues. V was cut by 5 bases and J by 3 bases, with 13 bases left in between. Germline assignment: CDR1 LNHDA and CDR2 SQIVND (reference sequence). The chain's CDR3 is CASSGSQGHYGYTF. CDR3 coding DNA: TGTGCCAGTAGTGGTAGCCAGGGTCACTATGGCTACACCTTC.

The gene calls are TRBV6-6 and TRBJ1-2; D might be TRBD1 (6 bases). The CDR3 runs 15 residues. Per germline, CDR1 MNHNY and CDR2 SVGAGI (reference sequence). Trimming cost V 5 bases and J 8 bases, with 21 bases left between them. The CDR3 region is CASSADRDTLGGYTF. CDR3 coding DNA: TGTGCCAGCAGTGCCGACCGGGACACCTTGGGGGGCTACACCTTC.

The V call is TRBV19, the J call TRBJ1-6; TRBD1 aligns across 9 bases. Germline CDR1 is LNHDA and CDR2 is SQIVND (reference sequence). The CDR3 totals 18 residues. Germline trimming cut 1 base from V and 2 bases from J; bases unmatched to any gene: 6. CDR3 in amino acids: CASSIGGTGRTYNSPLHF. In nucleotides, the CDR3 is TGTGCCAGTAGTATAGGTGGGACAGGGAGGACCTATAATTCACCCCTCCACTTT.

V and J are TRBV6-1 and TRBJ1-1; perhaps TRBD1 as D (6 bases). This CDR3 contains 13 residues. Germline CDR1 and CDR2: MNHNS and SASEGT. Deletions cut 5 bases from V and 4 bases from J, with 11 bases between. DNA of the CDR3: TGTGCCAGCAGTTCACAGGGTCGCACTGAAGCTTTCTTT. Protein product: CASSSQGRTEAFF.

This clone was detected a few times. The J gene is TRBJ2-5, the V gene TRBV29-1, with TRBD1 identical over 12 bases. The CDR3 consists of 14 residues. J was trimmed by 3 bases and V by 6 bases; bases with no gene match: 5. The germline gives CDR1 SQVTM, CDR2 ANQGSEA. The CDR3 DNA is TGCAGCGTGCGTGGGACAGGGGGCGAAGAGACCCAGTACTTC. The encoded protein is CSVRGTGGEETQYF.

The chain uses TRBV5-1 and TRBJ2-3, with TRBD1 identical over 8 bases. V was pared by 4 bases and J by 3 bases, with 7 bases of the junction left unmatched. Germline lookup yields CDR1 SGHRS and CDR2 YFSETQ. CDR3 length: 15 residues. Here the CDR3 DNA reads TGCGCCAGCAGCCTGGTTGGACAGGGAACAGATACGCAGTATTTT. Its protein product is CASSLVGQGTDTQYF.